The 8 T cell receptor beta chains listed next were all sequenced from one sample in a study of control samples from healthy donors and cancer patients. Clones were read by immunoSEQ multiplex PCR, and TCRdb kept only the in-frame ones, dropping some. The sample lists 55,000 to 75,000 clones, about 87% occurring once. What was sequenced was PBMCs. These receptor sequences come from a woman aged 45-65 years with head and neck cancer.

This chain links TRBV2 with TRBJ2-1; D is perhaps TRBD1 (6 bases). Germline loops: CDR1 SNHLY, CDR2 FYNNEI. The CDR3 runs to 14 residues. V was shortened by 5 bases and J by 6 bases, with 14 bases between the two germline ends. As DNA, the CDR3 is TGTGCCAGCAGTCTCACACAGGGTTCCAATGAGCAGTTCTTC. Translated: CASSLTQGSNEQFF.

CDR3 DNA sequence: TGCAGCGCCAAAGACGGAACGGGACAGGGGAGCACAGATACGCAGTATTTT. Translating it yields CSAKDGTGQGSTDTQYF. V and J are TRBV29-1 and TRBJ2-3; 10 nucleotides agree with TRBD1. This CDR3 has 17 residues. Germline loops: CDR1 SQVTM, CDR2 ANQGSEA. V shed 7 bases and J 0 bases; nucleotides not matched to a gene: 13.

The chain couples TRBV5-1 to TRBJ2-6; a weak D match, TRBD1 (6 bases). Trimming stripped 5 bases from V and 1 base from J, with 16 bases between. CDR3 length: 17 amino acids. CDR1 and CDR2 from the germline V gene are SGHRS and YFSETQ. The chain's CDR3 is CASRINPQGSGANVLTF. For the CDR3, the DNA is TGCGCCAGCAGAATTAACCCACAGGGATCTGGGGCCAACGTCCTGACTTTC.

This clone appeared a single time. The J gene is TRBJ2-7, the V gene TRBV2; a weak D match, TRBD1 (5 bases). There are 13 residues in the CDR3. The ends were cut back, 6 bases at V and 3 bases at J, with 12 bases in the middle. Germline lookup yields CDR1 SNHLY and CDR2 FYNNEI. CDR3 region: CASSLAGIYEQYF. CDR3 nucleotides: TGTGCCAGCAGCCTTGCAGGGATCTACGAGCAGTACTTC.

This sequence joins TRBV5-1 and TRBJ1-4, with unresolved D. Germline-derived CDR1 and CDR2 are SGHRS and YFSETQ. The CDR3 runs to 14 residues. The V end was cut by 4 bases, the J end by 5 bases, with 12 bases between. The CDR3 sequence: CASSDPGPNEKLFF. CDR3 nucleotides: TGCGCCAGCAGCGATCCGGGTCCCAATGAAAAACTGTTTTTT.

The chain recombines TRBV3-1 (or the pseudogene TRBV3-2) with TRBJ1-4; perhaps TRBD1 as D (6 bases). This CDR3 comprises 14 residues. With 1 base removed from V and 12 bases from J, the gap between germline ends came to 15 bases. The V gene's germline CDR1 is LGHDT and CDR2 YNNKEL (reference sequence). In DNA form, the CDR3 reads TGTGCCAGCAGCCAAGTAACGGAAGGGGGGGAACTGTTTTTT. Its translation: CASSQVTEGGELFF.

In nucleotides, the CDR3 is TGTGCCAGCAGCTTGGGTGAGCTAAGACTTCTGAACACTGAAGCTTTCTTT. This gives the protein CASSLGELRLLNTEAFF. The chain carries TRBV5-6 and TRBJ1-1, with D uncertain. Germline CDR1 is SGHDT and CDR2 is YYEEEE. This CDR3 spans 17 amino acids. The V gene lost 0 bases and the J gene lost 0 bases, with 15 bases spanning the gap.

The J gene is TRBJ2-5, the V gene TRBV19; D is possibly TRBD1 or TRBD2 (5 bases each). The CDR3 contains 15 residues. The V gene lost 2 bases and the J gene lost 5 bases, with 15 bases spanning the gap. Germline values: CDR1 LNHDA, CDR2 SQIVND (reference sequence). DNA of the CDR3: TGTGCCAGTAGTATATCAGGGAACGGCGGGGAGACCCAGTACTTC. Translated, it gives CASSISGNGGETQYF.